This TCR beta chain appears in the sequencing data of a study of blood T cell repertoires in COVID-19. The wider study: Some COVID-19 samples were acute and others convalescent; all came from the United States, Italy and Spain.

The data were produced by immunoSEQ multiplex PCR, yet TCRdb's version contains in-frame clones alone and is incomplete. This sample yields approximately 210,000 clones, of which around 86% are seen a single time; over 2% belongs to the top ten. The CDR3 sequence is 13 residues long. The germline CDR1 and CDR2 sequences are SEHNR and FQNEAQ (reference sequence). V was clipped by 4 bases and J by 4 bases, with 10 bases between them. The chain is built from TRBV7-9 and TRBJ1-1, with a tentative D call TRBD1 (5 bases). The sample consisted of peripheral blood. The source is a young man who had recovered from COVID-19. The CDR3 is CASSYRGGTEAFF. The DNA for the CDR3 is TGTGCCAGCAGCTATAGGGGTGGCACTGAAGCTTTCTTT.